The clone carrying this T cell receptor beta chain came up a few times. One end of the junction fails to match germline, which may point to a read error. Ophthalmopathic donors had moderate-to-severe activity, CAS ≥3 and NOSPECS ≥4, with disease that had lasted under 3 months. None of the included patients had other autoimmune diseases, uncontrolled infections, pregnancy or lactation, as these led to exclusion. Diagnosis relied on clinical symptoms, serum thyroxine, TRAb, thyroid ultrasound and orbital computed tomography. This entry comes from a study of Graves' ophthalmopathy and Graves' hyperthyroidism. Study-wide background: Peripheral blood was collected at initial diagnosis, before any treatment.

The sequenced template was RNA, covering the TCR beta CDR3 region. First-round RT-PCR with HTBI primers preceded a second-round multiplex PCR. TCRdb called the multiplex PCR reads again in MiXCR, with one record for every CDR3 protein. There are 740,000 or so distinct CDR3 sequences in the sample; roughly 41% occur only once, and about 40% lies in the top ten. The CDR3 has 14 amino acids. The germline CDR1 and CDR2 sequences are ENHRY and SYGVKD. The chain links TRBV10-3 to TRBJ1-4; 8 bases agree with TRBD1. Sequencing used peripheral blood. The origin of this receptor is an adult man with Graves' ophthalmopathy. The CDR3 sequence is CASSEGQGNEKLFF. CDR3 DNA sequence: TGTGCCAGCAGTGAAGGACAGGGTAATGAAAAACTGTTTTTT.